The TCR beta chain described here comes from a study of blood T cell repertoires in COVID-19. Study-wide context: The origin of the acute and convalescent COVID-19 samples was the United States, Italy and Spain. PBMCs, B-cell-depleted T cells, or T cells were the source of the cDNA or gDNA that made up the material.

Original methodology: Counts of nucleated cells, estimated from reference gene primer amplification, were obtained. Method: immunoSEQ multiplex PCR; TCRdb's copy keeps in-frame clones and lacks some. Clone size and the V and J calls come from that table; the DNA yielded D and trimming. The sample lists 50,000 to 65,000 clones, approximately 91% occurring once. This clone has a single count. The CDR3 consists of 12 residues. Germline CDR1 is SGHVS and CDR2 is FQNEAQ. V lost 5 bases to trimming and J lost 15 bases; unmatched junction nucleotides: 6. This TCR came from a man in his fifties or sixties with active COVID-19. The sample comprised peripheral blood. V usage is TRBV7-8 and J usage is TRBJ1-6; 8 bases match TRBD1. The CDR3 loop reads CASSPGQGLLHF. The CDR3 nucleotides read TGTGCCAGCAGCCCCGGACAGGGCCTCCTCCACTTT.